The 8 T cell receptor beta chains listed next were all sequenced from one sample in a study of blood T cells in healthy people across ages. The authors ran a second PCR of 7 to 11 cycles using a sample-barcoded 5' primer and a J-beta primer mix. TCRdb fed the 5' RACE reads into MiXCR, producing one record per CDR3 protein. The sample lists around 850,000 distinct CDR3 sequences, around 34% occurring once. Input material: blood. All receptors come from a man younger than 35 in good health.

This clonotype was observed at least ten times. V and J are TRBV12-3 or TRBV12-4 and TRBJ2-3; TRBD2 matches 11 bases. The J segment lost 8 bases and the V segment lost 0 bases, leaving 7 bases of the junction unmatched. This CDR3 has 16 amino acids. The DNA of the CDR3 is TGTGCCAGCAGTTTAGCGGGACTAGCGGACTCGGGTACGCAGTATTTT. This sequence encodes CASSLAGLADSGTQYF.

This clonotype was counted a few times. The chain joins TRBV7-2 to TRBJ2-1, with unresolved D. Trimming removed 2 bases at V and 0 bases at J, with 14 bases between. There are 17 residues in the CDR3. Germline CDR1 reads SGHTA; CDR2 reads FQGNSA. DNA of the CDR3: TGTGCCAGCAGCTTATACAGTCGAAGTTACTCCTACAATGAGCAGTTCTTC. It yields the protein CASSLYSRSYSYNEQFF.

CDR3 region: CSVMGAEDYNEQFF. CDR3 bases: TGCAGCGTCATGGGGGCAGAGGATTACAATGAGCAGTTCTTC. The chain joins TRBV29-1 to TRBJ2-1; a possible D gene is TRBD1 (6 bases). This CDR3 is 14 amino acids long. Trimming removed 6 bases from V and 4 bases from J, with 16 bases in between. CDR1 and CDR2 (germline): SQVTM, ANQGSEA.

This clonotype came up once. One base away lies a much larger clone, so this may be a sequencing read error. The chain joins TRBV6-2 or TRBV6-3 to TRBJ2-7, with unresolved D. The germline gives CDR1 MNHEY, CDR2 SVGEGT. The CDR3 has 15 residues. V was shortened by 5 bases and J by 7 bases, with 21 bases between the two germline ends. DNA for the CDR3: TGTGCCAGCAGTGTCCTTGTTGGCGCGAGCAATGAGCAGTACTTC. Translating it yields CASSVLVGASNEQYF.

The table lists this clonotype with many counts. The rearrangement uses TRBV12-3 or TRBV12-4 and TRBJ1-1; TRBD1 might be the D (6 bases). Trimming shortened V by 6 bases and J by 5 bases, and 13 bases separated the two germline ends. This CDR3 contains 13 residues. The CDR3: CASSSRGSTEAFF. DNA of the CDR3: TGTGCCAGCAGCTCCAGGGGTTCGACTGAAGCTTTCTTT.

This clonotype was counted a few times. V usage is TRBV30 and J usage is TRBJ2-7; tentatively, D is TRBD1 or TRBD2 (5 bases each). Germline CDR1 reads GTSNPN; CDR2 reads SVGIG (reference sequence). V was cut by 4 bases and J by 2 bases, with 18 bases left in between. This CDR3 is built from 15 residues. CDR3 coding DNA: TGTGCCTGGACCGAGGGGAGCGGTTTTACCTACGAGCAGTACTTC. This translates into CAWTEGSGFTYEQYF.

This clonotype was picked up a small number of times. The CDR3 protein is CSARDTRETQYF. In DNA form, the CDR3 reads TGCAGTGCTAGAGATACCCGGGAGACCCAGTACTTC. The chain couples TRBV20-1 to TRBJ2-5; unclear D gene. V lost 0 bases and J 5 bases, leaving 7 bases between the germline ends. The CDR3 runs to 12 residues. CDR1 is DFQATT, CDR2 SNEGSKA, per germline (reference sequence).

In the case of this clonotype: Since a much larger clone is just one base distant, this may be a read error. This chain uses TRBV12-3 or TRBV12-4 with TRBJ1-1; 9 bases map to TRBD1. The V gene end was trimmed by 6 bases and the J gene end by 10 bases; junction bases not matched to a gene: 3. CDR3 length: 11 residues. This CDR3 reads CASSATGGAFF. The CDR3 DNA follows: TGTGCCAGCAGCGCGACAGGGGGAGCTTTCTTT.